Below are 18 T cell receptor gamma chains sequenced from a single sample in a study of gamma-delta T cells after stem cell transplantation. TCRdb fed the RT-PCR reads to CATT. Among 2,000 to 2,500 gamma-chain clones listed, 6.6% were seen once. Sequenced input: gamma-delta T cells. The receptors here all came from a human donor. It is not recorded whose cells these are; they may come from a transplant donor.

This clone was seen more than once but under ten times. One base separates it from a far larger clone, so it is likely a read error. Other DNA sequences in this specimen translate into the identical CDR3. This chain connects TRGV9 to TRGJP. TCRdb lists no J gene, so it was determined here by aligning the DNA to germline. There are 15 residues in the CDR3. Losses at the gene ends were 2 bases for V and 11 bases for J; bases not matched to a gene: 6. Germline CDR1 GITISATS, CDR2 ISYDGTV (reference sequence). The CDR3 DNA reads TGTGCCTTGTGGGAGGATGAGCTGGGCAAAAAAATCAAGGTATTT. Residues: CALWEDELGKKIKVF.

The sample holds a few counts of this clone. This DNA translates differently at residue 12 from the TCRdb protein, which is that of a much larger clone; a read error is likely, and the protein shown is the DNA's own translation. The J gene is TRGJP, the V gene TRGV9. The J gene, left out of TCRdb, was set here by checking the DNA against germline. The CDR3 spans 15 residues. Germline-derived CDR1 and CDR2 are GITISATS and ISYDGTV (reference sequence). CDR3 residues: CALWEPELGKKNKVF. The DNA of the CDR3 is TGTGCCTTGTGGGAGCCAGAGTTGGGCAAAAAAAACAAGGTATTT.

On this clone itself: The protein that TCRdb holds for this DNA derives from a much larger clone and differs from the translated DNA at residue 8, which likely indicates a read error; the protein shown here is translated from the DNA. The chain has TRGV8 and TRGJ1 or TRGJ2. Because TCRdb records no J gene, it was assigned here through a match of the DNA to germline. Trimming took 1 base from V and 3 from J; bases not matched to a gene: 6. The length of the CDR3 is 14 residues. Germline CDR1 is VENAVY and CDR2 is YDSYNSRV. For the CDR3, the DNA is TGTGCCACCTGGGATAGAAGGGGTTATTATAAGAAACTCTTT. Translation gives CATWDRRGYYKKLF.

This clone is medium-sized. Given a far larger clone just one base away, this is likely a sequencing read error. The chain recombines TRGV9 with TRGJ1 or TRGJ2. The CDR3 runs to 15 residues. CDR1 GITISATS and CDR2 ISYDGTV come from the germline V gene (reference sequence). V was pared by 0 bases and J by 5 bases, with 10 bases of the junction left unmatched. CDR3 in amino acids: CALWEVLDYNYKKLF. The DNA of the CDR3 is TGTGCCTTGTGGGAGGTGTTAGATTATAATTATAAGAAACTCTTT.

A few counts support this clone. The protein TCRdb lists belongs to a much larger clone and differs from this DNA's translation at residue 10, which points to a read error; the protein shown is made from the DNA. The chain combines TRGV9 with TRGJP. Germline V gives CDR1 GITISATS, CDR2 ISYDGTV (reference sequence). The CDR3 totals 16 residues. CDR3 region: CALWEAKELDKKIKVF. The CDR3 region has the DNA TGTGCCTTGTGGGAGGCGAAAGAGTTGGACAAAAAAATCAAGGTATTT.

There are a few counts of this clone. A far larger clone is one base from this, pointing to a likely read error. Other nucleotide sequences in the sample specify the same CDR3. This rearrangement joins TRGV9 to TRGJ1 or TRGJ2. TCRdb carries no J gene annotation; the J gene was assigned here by matching the DNA with germline. The germline V gene has CDR1 GITISATS and CDR2 ISYDGTV (reference sequence). The CDR3 is made up of 15 amino acids. CDR3 sequence: CALWEVGGRYYKKLF. CDR3 DNA sequence: TGTGCCTTATGGGAGGTGGGGGGTAGGTATTATAAGAAACTCTTT.

This clone has a count of ten or more. It differs at one base from a far larger clone, so likely a read error. The chain has TRGV9 and TRGJ1 or TRGJ2. TCRdb does not report a J gene; here it was assigned by matching the DNA to germline references. J gave up 5 bases and V 4 bases, and 11 bases lay outside the gene matches. The CDR3 contains 14 residues. CDR1 and CDR2 from the germline V gene are GITISATS and ISYDGTV (reference sequence). Written as DNA, the CDR3 is TGTGCCTTGTGGGATCAAAAACATAATTATAAGAAACTCTTT. As protein: CALWDQKHNYKKLF.

As regards this clone: The protein recorded in TCRdb matches a much larger clone and deviates from this DNA's translation at residue 5, suggesting a read error; the protein here is obtained by translating the DNA. The chain carries TRGV9 and TRGJP. This CDR3 is built from 15 residues. Per the germline V gene, CDR1 is GITISATS and CDR2 is ISYDGTV (reference sequence). CDR3 protein: CALWGRELGKKIKVF. The CDR3 DNA is TGTGCCTTGTGGGGGCGAGAGTTGGGCAAAAAAATCAAGGTATTT.

As concerns this clone: The amino acid sequence in TCRdb belongs to a much larger clone and departs from this DNA's translation at residue 5, likely a sequencing read error; the sequence shown is translated from the DNA. CDR3 in amino acids: CALWDEYKKLF. The DNA of the CDR3 is TGTGCCTTGTGGGATGAATATAAGAAACTCTTT. The chain recombines TRGV9 with TRGJ1 or TRGJ2. Germline V gene data show CDR1 as GITISATS and CDR2 as ISYDGTV (reference sequence). Trimming at V came to 4 bases and at J to 7 bases, leaving 4 bases not matched to a gene. The CDR3 has 11 residues.

Comments on this clone: TCRdb records a much larger clone's protein for this DNA, with a difference at residue 7 that likely arises from a read error; the protein given is the translation of the DNA. V and J are TRGV9 and TRGJP. No J gene is reported in TCRdb; it was inferred here by comparing the DNA with germline. This CDR3 is built from 17 residues. In germline, CDR1 is GITISATS, CDR2 ISYDGTV (reference sequence). J was trimmed by 4 bases and V by 4 bases; bases with no gene match: 7. CDR3 DNA sequence: TGTGCCTTGTGGGATGCAAAACAAGAGTTGGGCAAAAAAATCAAGGTATTT. Translation gives CALWDAKQELGKKIKVF.

This clone was found a few times. TCRdb shows a much larger clone's protein in place of this DNA's translation, and the two differ at residue 7, likely through a read error; the protein shown is translated from the DNA. The J gene is TRGJP, the V gene TRGV9. The J gene, left out of TCRdb, was set here by checking the DNA against germline. CDR3 length equals 17 residues. CDR1 GITISATS and CDR2 ISYDGTV come from the germline V gene (reference sequence). Trimming at V came to 0 bases and at J to 7 bases, leaving 6 bases not matched to a gene. The CDR3 nucleotides are TGTGCCTTGTGGGAGGTGGAAAGGGAGTTGGGCAAAAAAATCAAGGTATTT. Protein: CALWEVERELGKKIKVF.

To note about this clone: At one of its ends the junction is not consistent with the germline gene, which may arise from a read error. The chain links TRGV9 to TRGJP. Since TCRdb gives no J gene, matching the DNA to germline was used here to assign it. The germline V gene has CDR1 GITISATS and CDR2 ISYDGTV (reference sequence). The CDR3 totals 17 residues. CDR3 loop: CALWEVVRESGKKNKVF. The DNA of the CDR3 is TGTGCCTTGTGGGAGGTGGTAAGGGAGTCGGGTAAAAAAAACAAGGTATTT.

By sample share, this clone is large (0.1 to 1%). Other DNA sequences from this sample encode an identical CDR3 as well. V is TRGV2 and J is TRGJ1 or TRGJ2. This CDR3 spans 13 amino acids. The trim removed 1 base at V and 4 bases at J, leaving 4 bases unmatched. Germline CDR1 reads EGSNGY; CDR2 reads YDSYNSKV. The CDR3 spells CATWDGIYYKKLF. The DNA for the CDR3 is TGTGCCACCTGGGACGGAATCTATTATAAGAAACTCTTT.

This clone was seen only a few times. The TCRdb protein, from a much larger clone, departs from this DNA's translation at residues 12 and 13, likely by read error; the protein shown derives from the DNA. The rearrangement links TRGV8 to TRGJP2. The CDR3 has 16 residues. Germline lookup yields CDR1 VENAVY and CDR2 YDSYNSRV. V trimming: 5 bases; J trimming: 15 bases; junction bases outside the gene matches: 24. The CDR3 spells CATWARSVARDLVKTF. The CDR3 DNA reads as TGTGCCACCTGGGCACGATCTGTGGCTCGTGATTTGGTCAAGACGTTT.

The chain employs TRGV9 and TRGJ1 or TRGJ2. TCRdb leaves out the J gene; it was filled in here by matching the DNA to germline. Unmatched junction bases numbered 10, after V lost 0 bases and J lost 5 bases. The CDR3 loop spans 15 amino acids. Germline values: CDR1 GITISATS, CDR2 ISYDGTV (reference sequence). CDR3 sequence reads: CALWEVGDEHYKKLF. The CDR3 DNA is TGTGCCTTGTGGGAGGTGGGAGATGAGCATTATAAGAAACTCTTT.

By frequency in the sample, this clone is medium-sized. This likely reflects a read error, since a far larger clone is one base away. The same CDR3 can be traced to other DNA sequences in this sample. The chain couples TRGV9 to TRGJ1 or TRGJ2. Germline CDR1 reads GITISATS; CDR2 reads ISYDGTV (reference sequence). The CDR3 sequence is 15 residues long. CDR3 nucleotides: TGTGCCTTGTGGGAGGTGTTAAATTATAATTATAAGAAACTATTT. This translates into CALWEVLNYNYKKLF.

Of note for this clone: The TCRdb record carries a much larger clone's protein, which differs from this DNA's translation at residue 8; a read error is the likely cause, and the protein listed here is the DNA translation. The rearrangement joins TRGV4 to TRGJ1 or TRGJ2. The J gene was not available in TCRdb and was assigned here by matching the DNA to germline segments. With 6 bases clipped from V and 5 bases from J, the junction kept 10 bases outside the gene matches. Germline CDR1 reads EGSTGY; CDR2 reads YDSYTSSV. The CDR3 contains 13 residues. CDR3 sequence: CATWCCRNYKKLF. The CDR3, as DNA: TGTGCCACCTGGTGTTGTCGTAATTATAAGAAACTCTTT.

A remark on this clone: The protein in TCRdb stems from a much larger clone and differs at residue 8 from this DNA's translation, likely a read error; here the protein is translated from the DNA. CDR3: CALWEVGVRYYKKLF. DNA of the CDR3: TGTGCCTTGTGGGAGGTGGGGGTTAGGTATTATAAGAAACTCTTT. The V call is TRGV9, the J call TRGJ1 or TRGJ2. TCRdb offers no J gene call, so here the DNA was matched to germline to obtain one. Trimming cost V 0 bases and J 4 bases; bases outside gene matches: 9. This CDR3 region has 15 residues. Germline CDR1 GITISATS, CDR2 ISYDGTV (reference sequence).